The present entry profiles one T cell receptor beta chain with its context. The germline CDR1 and CDR2 sequences are SGHNT and YENEEA. With 1 base removed from V and 1 base from J, the gap between germline ends came to 10 bases. CDR3 size: 15 residues. Allocation to cohorts depended on clinical history reported by the participants. The assay was immunoSEQ multiplex PCR, and TCRdb's table has in-frame clones only and misses some. Here the sample spans about 160,000 clones, roughly 90% being singletons. This entry is derived from a study of blood T cell repertoires in COVID-19. This clonotype was obtained from a woman in her forties who had been exposed to COVID-19. The chain couples TRBV11-3 to TRBJ1-1; weak D call: TRBD1 (6 bases). Material: PBMCs or T cells enriched from blood (not recorded which). The CDR3 DNA follows: TGTGCCAGCAGCTTAGGAACAGGGAGGAACACTGAAGCTTTCTTT. Protein sequence: CASSLGTGRNTEAFF.